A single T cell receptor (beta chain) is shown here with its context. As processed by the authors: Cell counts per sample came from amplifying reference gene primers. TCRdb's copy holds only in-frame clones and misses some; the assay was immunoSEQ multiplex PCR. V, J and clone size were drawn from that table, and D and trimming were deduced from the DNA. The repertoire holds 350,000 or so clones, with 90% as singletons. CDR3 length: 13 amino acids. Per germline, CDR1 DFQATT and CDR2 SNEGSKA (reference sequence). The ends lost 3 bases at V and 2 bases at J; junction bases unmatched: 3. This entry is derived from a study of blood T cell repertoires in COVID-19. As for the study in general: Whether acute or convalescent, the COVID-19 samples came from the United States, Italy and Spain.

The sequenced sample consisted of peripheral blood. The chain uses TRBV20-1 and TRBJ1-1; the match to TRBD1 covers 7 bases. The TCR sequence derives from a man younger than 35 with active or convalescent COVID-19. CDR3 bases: TGCAGTGCTAGTGGGACAGTAAACACTGAAGCTTTCTTT. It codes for CSASGTVNTEAFF.